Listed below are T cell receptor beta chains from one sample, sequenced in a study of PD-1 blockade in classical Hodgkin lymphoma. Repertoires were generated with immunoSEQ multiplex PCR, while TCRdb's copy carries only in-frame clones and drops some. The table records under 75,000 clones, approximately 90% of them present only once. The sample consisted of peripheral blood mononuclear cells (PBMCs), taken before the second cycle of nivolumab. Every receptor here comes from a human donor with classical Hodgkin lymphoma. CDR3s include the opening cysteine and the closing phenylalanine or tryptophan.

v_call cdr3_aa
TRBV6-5 CASRGQGTEAFF
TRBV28 CASSSPATDTQYF
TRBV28 CASWGASPKDTEAFF
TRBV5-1 CASSLGDNTNQPQHF
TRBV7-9 CASSLGDTISTDTQYF
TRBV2 CASSSGGGEWNEQFF
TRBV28 CASRDTMNTEAFF
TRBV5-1 CASSGQGAGGYTF
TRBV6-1 CASRVGPPGETQYF
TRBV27 CASSLGGQGETQYF
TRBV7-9 CASSSTRGQKYTDTQYF
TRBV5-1 CASSLTGTENYGYTF
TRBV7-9 CASSLDSGDTIYF
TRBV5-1 CASSLGGNAYEQYF
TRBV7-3 CASSQFGGSSYEQYF
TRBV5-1 CASSSLASTSTDTQYF
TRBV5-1 CASSLIPGTGDTQYF
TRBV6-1 CASSEGPTSPDTQYF
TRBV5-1 CASSLNTGGSGYTF
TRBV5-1 CASSLAFGQNTGELFF
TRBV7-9 CASSHTTGIYEQYF
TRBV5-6 CASSLGGANQPQHF
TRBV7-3 CASSLGLAGDTQYF
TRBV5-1 CASSLLGDYEQYF
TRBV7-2 CASSLLGTVNTEAFF
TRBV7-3 CASSLDVRDTQYF
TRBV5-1 CASSLISGGTDTQYF
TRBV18 CASSPIEATDTQYF
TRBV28 CASSLLDPDQPQHF
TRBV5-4 CASSSPGAIEAFF